This entry lists 19 T cell receptor beta chains sequenced from one sample in a study of shared clonotypes between healthy human individuals. The table came from immunoSEQ multiplex PCR; TCRdb's copy has only in-frame clones and leaves some out. The sample lists more than 2 million clones; approximately 94% were seen once. What was sequenced was naive CD4+ T cells sorted from blood. The subset was: CD45RA+ positively selected. These TCRs come from a man between 18 and 29 years old in good health.

With regard to this clone: Other DNA sequences within the sample encode an identical CDR3. This chain joins TRBV27 and TRBJ2-5; no reliable D call. The germline CDR1 and CDR2 sequences are MNHEY and SMNVEV (reference sequence). V was pared by 0 bases and J by 7 bases, with 3 bases between. CDR3 length: 11 residues. The CDR3 spells CASSLSGTQYF. For the CDR3, the DNA is TGTGCCAGCAGTTTATCGGGGACCCAGTACTTC.

The chain joins TRBV4-3 to TRBJ1-1; D is unresolved. This CDR3 has 15 residues. V shed 4 bases and J shed 2 bases, with 14 bases lying between them. Looked up from germline, CDR1 is LGHNA and CDR2 is YSLEER. The CDR3 DNA is TGCGCCAGCAGCCCAGCCCACCACCTAAACACTGAAGCTTTCTTT. It specifies CASSPAHHLNTEAFF.

A few counts support this clone. Other DNA sequences within the sample encode an identical CDR3. The chain employs TRBV19 and TRBJ1-5; D unclear. Germline CDR1 and CDR2: LNHDA and SQIVND (reference sequence). The CDR3 consists of 13 residues. V dropped 0 bases and J dropped 6 bases, with 6 bases sitting between them. Written as DNA, the CDR3 is TGTGCCAGTAGTATAGAGCGAGGTCAGCCCCAGCATTTT. Its protein is CASSIERGQPQHF. Combining the CDR3 with reference TRBV19 and TRBJ1-5 gives the whole variable domain DGGITQSPKYLFRKEGQNVTLSCEQNLNHDAMYWYRQDPGQGLRLIYYSQIVNDFQKGDIAEGYSVSREKKESFPLTVTSAQKNPTAFYLCASSIERGQPQHFGDGTRLSIL.

J is TRBJ1-1 and V is TRBV2; perhaps TRBD1 as D (5 bases). CDR1 and CDR2 (germline): SNHLY, FYNNEI. Trimming shortened V by 2 bases and J by 8 bases, and 9 bases separated the two germline ends. This CDR3 contains 12 residues. The CDR3 DNA reads as TGTGCCAGCAGTGAATCAGGGCAGGAAGCTTTCTTT. This sequence encodes CASSESGQEAFF.

This chain uses TRBV30 with TRBJ1-5; 9 bases map to TRBD1. Germline values: CDR1 GTSNPN, CDR2 SVGIG (reference sequence). With 3 bases clipped from V and 4 bases from J, the junction kept 7 bases outside the gene matches. The CDR3 covers 15 residues. CDR3 in DNA: TGTGCCTGGAGCAAGGGACAGGGTAATAATCAGCCCCAGCATTTT. This encodes CAWSKGQGNNQPQHF.

The J gene is TRBJ2-5, the V gene TRBV6-1; possibly TRBD1 for D (6 bases). Deletions cut 7 bases from V and 3 bases from J, with 15 bases between. Germline V CDR1 and CDR2: MNHNS, SASEGT. The CDR3 has 14 amino acids. The CDR3 nucleotides are TGTGCCAGCACGCCAGGGGTCTGGAAAGAGACCCAGTACTTC. Translating gives CASTPGVWKETQYF.

The chain joins TRBV9 to TRBJ2-2, with D unclear. Germline V CDR1 and CDR2: SGDLS, YYNGEE. The CDR3 has 15 residues. The V end lost 3 bases, the J end lost 6 bases, and 15 bases lay between the germline ends. DNA of the CDR3: TGTGCCAGCAGCGGACCCAGTTTAGCTTCCGGGGAGCTGTTTTTT. This codes for CASSGPSLASGELFF.

The rearrangement joins TRBV6-6 to TRBJ1-5; TRBD1 aligns across 8 bases. The CDR3 runs 15 residues. The trim removed 5 bases at V and 4 bases at J, leaving 7 bases unmatched. CDR1 MNHNY and CDR2 SVGAGI come from the germline V gene (reference sequence). CDR3 DNA sequence: TGTGCCAGCAGTGGCACAGGGGGAATAAATCAGCCCCAGCATTTT. Translating it yields CASSGTGGINQPQHF.

This chain links TRBV9 with TRBJ2-1, with 8 bases aligning to TRBD2. CDR3 size: 15 residues. V lost 0 bases, J lost 4 bases, and 3 bases stayed unmatched. CDR1 SGDLS and CDR2 YYNGEE come from the germline V gene. The CDR3 here is CASSVAGGKYNEQFF. CDR3 DNA sequence: TGTGCCAGCAGCGTAGCGGGAGGGAAATACAATGAGCAGTTCTTC.

CDR3 coding DNA: TGTGCCAGCAGCCCAAAGGAGAACACTGAAGCTTTCTTT. It yields the protein CASSPKENTEAFF. The chain uses TRBV6-6 and TRBJ1-1, with D unclear. Between the trimmed V and J ends, which lost 6 bases and 1 base, there was a span of 9 bases. The V gene's germline CDR1 is MNHNY and CDR2 SVGAGI (reference sequence). This CDR3 spans 13 amino acids.

The chain joins TRBV6-6 to TRBJ2-7, with 14 bases identical to TRBD2. This CDR3 is 16 amino acids long. Trimming cost V 7 bases and J 6 bases; bases outside gene matches: 11. CDR1 is MNHNY and CDR2 is SVGAGI in the germline V gene (reference sequence). Here the CDR3 reads CASKDSGTSGRLEQYF. CDR3 nucleotides: TGTGCCAGCAAAGATTCTGGGACTAGCGGGAGACTCGAGCAGTACTTC.

The chain joins TRBV9 to TRBJ2-2, with 11 bases fitting TRBD1. J lost 7 bases, V lost 7 bases, and 6 bases had no gene match. Looked up from germline, CDR1 is SGDLS and CDR2 is YYNGEE. The CDR3 extends over 14 amino acids. As DNA, the CDR3 is TGTGCCAGCCTAGGACAGGGGGCAGGCGGGGAGCTGTTTTTT. It encodes CASLGQGAGGELFF.

This sequence joins TRBV7-2 and TRBJ2-7, with D possibly TRBD2 on 6 matching bases. The CDR3 loop spans 17 amino acids. V dropped 5 bases and J dropped 0 bases, with 20 bases sitting between them. Germline V lookup: CDR1 SGHTA, CDR2 FQGNSA. The chain's CDR3 is CASSLLGGAFSSYEQYF. The CDR3 nucleotides are TGTGCCAGCAGCCTCCTCGGAGGGGCCTTTAGCTCCTACGAGCAGTACTTC.

The gene calls are TRBV5-1 and TRBJ1-6; a possible D gene is TRBD1 (6 bases). The germline CDR1 and CDR2 sequences are SGHRS and YFSETQ. With 4 bases removed from V and 10 bases from J, the gap between germline ends came to 12 bases. The CDR3 consists of 13 residues. The CDR3 DNA reads as TGCGCCAGCAGCCAGGGGAAGGGCTCACCCCTCCACTTT. Amino acid sequence: CASSQGKGSPLHF.

This clone appeared a single time. The V and J genes are TRBV2 and TRBJ1-2; TRBD1 is a possible D gene (5 bases). V was shortened by 3 bases and J by 2 bases, with 10 bases between the two germline ends. Germline V gene data show CDR1 as SNHLY and CDR2 as FYNNEI. This CDR3 spans 14 amino acids. The CDR3 spells CASSEKQGNYGYTF. Here the CDR3 DNA reads TGTGCCAGCAGTGAGAAGCAGGGAAACTATGGCTACACCTTC. Supplemented by reference TRBV2 and TRBJ1-2, the full variable domain reads EPEVTQTPSHQVTQMGQEVILRCVPISNHLYFYWYRQILGQKVEFLVSFYNNEISEKSEIFDDQFSVERPDGSNFTLKIRSTKLEDSAMYFCASSEKQGNYGYTFGSGTRLTVV.

The genes are TRBV9 and TRBJ2-3, with TRBD2 matching 10 bases. The CDR3 has 18 residues. Germline V gene lookup returns CDR1 SGDLS and CDR2 YYNGEE. The ends lost 3 bases at V and 1 base at J; junction bases unmatched: 11. The chain's CDR3 is CASSAFAGTSARTDTQYF. For the CDR3, the DNA is TGTGCCAGCAGCGCATTCGCCGGGACTAGCGCCCGCACAGATACGCAGTATTTT.

The V and J genes are TRBV6-1 and TRBJ2-7, with D possibly matching TRBD1 (6 bases). CDR3 length: 15 residues. Trimming pared 4 bases from V and 3 bases from J, leaving 16 bases between. Germline V gene lookup returns CDR1 MNHNS and CDR2 SASEGT. This chain's CDR3 is CASSGNRVKLYEQYF. The CDR3 DNA sequence: TGTGCCAGCAGTGGAAACAGGGTTAAGCTCTACGAGCAGTACTTC.

The DNA of the CDR3 is TGTGCCAGCGGTCAGACAGATGGAAACACTGAAGCTTTCTTT. It specifies CASGQTDGNTEAFF. The gene calls are TRBV2 and TRBJ1-1, with D possibly matching TRBD1 (5 bases). Germline loops: CDR1 SNHLY, CDR2 FYNNEI. CDR3 length equals 14 residues. V gave up 8 bases and J gave up 2 bases, with 15 bases separating them.

V gene TRBV5-1 combines with J gene TRBJ2-7; TRBD2 matches at 8 bases. This CDR3 is 14 amino acids long. Germline lookup yields CDR1 SGHRS and CDR2 YFSETQ. J lost 4 bases, V lost 6 bases, and 9 bases had no gene match. The CDR3 spells CASMVTAGVYEQYF. CDR3 nucleotides: TGCGCCAGCATGGTTACAGCGGGAGTATACGAGCAGTACTTC. Full variable domain (rest looked up from reference TRBV5-1 and TRBJ2-7): KAGVTQTPRYLIKTRGQQVTLSCSPISGHRSVSWYQQTPGQGLQFLFEYFSETQRNKGNFPGRFSGRQFSNSRSEMNVSTLELGDSALYLCASMVTAGVYEQYFGPGTRLTVT.